This T cell receptor beta chain was sequenced for a study of shared clonotypes between healthy human individuals. Broader study findings: Among the subsets, naive ones generally showed larger estimated richness than memory ones. Clonotype sharing across a few donors was observed for about 5.5% of naive CD4 clonotypes.

Nashville, Tennessee was home to all donors, each a Caucasian adult. The germline V and J ends were trimmed by 4 bases and 7 bases, with 11 bases remaining between them. The CDR3 contains 14 residues. The germline V gene has CDR1 PRHDT and CDR2 FYEKMQ (reference sequence). Clones were sequenced by immunoSEQ multiplex PCR, and TCRdb holds only the in-frame ones, with some missing. Here the sample spans approximately 2.4 million clones, approximately 94% being singletons. As regards this clone: Its antigen is currently unknown.

The sample taken for sequencing was naive CD4+ T cells sorted from blood. Subset in this sample: CD45RA+ positively selected. The chain links TRBV13 to TRBJ1-6; D perhaps matches TRBD1 (5 bases). The receptor comes from a man between 18 and 35 years old in good health. The CDR3 loop reads CASSWGVRNSPLHF. The DNA for the CDR3 is TGTGCCAGCAGCTGGGGGGTACGGAATTCACCCCTCCACTTT.